Shown below are 29 T cell receptor beta chains from a single sample sequenced in a study of T cells in Graves' hyperthyroidism and ophthalmopathy. RNA transcripts yielded amplified TCR beta CDR3 regions. When the TCR CDR3 underwent first-round RT-PCR, the HTBI primer set was used. TCRdb re-called the multiplex PCR reads through MiXCR, storing one row per CDR3 protein. The sample contains 130,000 or so distinct CDR3 sequences, approximately 20% of which appear only once. Material for sequencing was blood. These receptors all stem from a woman aged 45-60 years with Graves' hyperthyroidism that later progressed to Graves' ophthalmopathy.

The J gene is TRBJ2-1, the V gene TRBV29-1; 12 bases line up with TRBD2. This CDR3 is built from 21 residues. Looked up from germline, CDR1 is SQVTM and CDR2 is ANQGSEA. V was clipped by 8 bases and J by 1 base; unmatched bases: 24. CDR3 region: CSPLTFPGLAGAQLSYNEQFF. In DNA, the CDR3 is TGCAGCCCACTAACCTTTCCGGGACTAGCGGGCGCCCAGCTATCCTACAATGAGCAGTTCTTC.

The chain is built from TRBV20-1 and TRBJ2-1; possible D gene TRBD1, 6 bases. This CDR3 comprises 13 residues. V lost 6 bases to trimming and J lost 0 bases, with 9 bases between them. Germline-derived CDR1 and CDR2 are DFQATT and SNEGSKA (reference sequence). The CDR3 region has the DNA TGCAGTGCCAGGGACAACTCCTACAATGAGCAGTTCTTC. Its protein is CSARDNSYNEQFF.

Many counts were recorded for this clonotype. This chain links TRBV28 with TRBJ1-5; 8 bases agree with TRBD1. Trimming removed 5 bases from V and 0 bases from J; junction bases left unmatched: 6. The germline gives CDR1 MDHEN, CDR2 SYDVKM. The CDR3 is 16 residues long. The CDR3 protein is CASSDRGRGSNQPQHF. The CDR3 DNA follows: TGTGCCAGCAGTGACAGGGGTCGCGGTAGCAATCAGCCCCAGCATTTT.

The rearrangement uses TRBV30 and TRBJ2-7; tentatively, D is TRBD1 or TRBD2 (5 bases each). Per germline, CDR1 GTSNPN and CDR2 SVGIG (reference sequence). The CDR3 length is 13 residues. V was trimmed by 2 bases and J by 3 bases, leaving 11 bases between them. CDR3 coding DNA: TGTGCCTGGAGTAGAGGGACGGGCTACGAGCAGTACTTC. Translation gives CAWSRGTGYEQYF.

The CDR3 protein is CASRPGQGNNEQFF. The CDR3 nucleotides are TGTGCCAGCCGACCGGGACAGGGGAACAATGAGCAGTTCTTC. The chain carries TRBV6-1 and TRBJ2-1; 10 positions agree with TRBD1. The CDR3 covers 14 residues. The trim removed 8 bases at V and 5 bases at J, leaving 6 bases unmatched. Germline V CDR1 and CDR2: MNHNS, SASEGT.

This clonotype was observed at least ten times. The V and J genes are TRBV28 and TRBJ1-6, with a weak D call TRBD1 (5 bases). CDR1 MDHEN and CDR2 SYDVKM come from the germline V gene. Trimming took 6 bases from V and 7 from J, leaving 16 bases between them. This CDR3 has 15 amino acids. The chain's CDR3 is CASRPEKGPNSPLHF. The CDR3, as DNA: TGTGCCAGCAGACCAGAGAAGGGGCCAAATTCACCCCTCCACTTT.

The chain combines TRBV28 with TRBJ1-1; the D is unclear. The ends were cut back, 5 bases at V and 5 bases at J, with 15 bases in the middle. This CDR3 spans 14 amino acids. Germline CDR1 is MDHEN and CDR2 is SYDVKM. The CDR3 nucleotides are TGTGCCAGCAGTAAAGGCGGACGAGGGACTGAAGCTTTCTTT. Protein product: CASSKGGRGTEAFF.

In regard to this clonotype: Mismatch with germline at one junction end may stem from a read error. The chain carries TRBV9 and TRBJ1-1, with D perhaps TRBD1 (6 bases). The germline gives CDR1 SGDLS, CDR2 YYNGEE. The CDR3 is made up of 14 amino acids. CDR3: CVSSVGGQGFEAFF. As DNA, the CDR3 is TGTGTCAGCAGCGTAGGGGGGCAGGGGTTTGAAGCTTTCTTT.

This clonotype was seen a handful of times. The rearrangement joins TRBV4-2 to TRBJ1-3; D is undetermined. Germline V gene sequence: CDR1 LGHNA, CDR2 YNFKEQ. This CDR3 spans 16 amino acids. V lost 6 bases, J lost 0 bases, and 15 bases lay in between. CDR3 region: CASRGGDLTSGNTIYF. The CDR3, as DNA: TGTGCCAGCAGGGGCGGAGACCTAACCTCTGGAAACACCATATATTTT.

This clonotype was recorded at least ten times. The J gene is TRBJ2-5, the V gene TRBV28; 7 bases line up with TRBD1. Losses at the gene ends were 5 bases for V and 4 bases for J; bases not matched to a gene: 10. Germline-derived CDR1 and CDR2 are MDHEN and SYDVKM. This CDR3 comprises 15 residues. The CDR3 protein is CASSPPTGWGETQYF. The CDR3 nucleotides are TGTGCCAGCAGTCCCCCGACAGGGTGGGGAGAGACCCAGTACTTC. Looking up the rest from reference TRBV28 and TRBJ2-5 gives the full variable domain: DVKVTQSSRYLVKRTGEKVFLECVQDMDHENMFWYRQDPGLGLRLIYFSYDVKMKEKGDIPEGYSVSREKKERFSLILESASTNQTSMYLCASSPPTGWGETQYFGPGTRLLVL.

This clonotype came up a few times. The rearrangement uses TRBV20-1 and TRBJ1-5; 10 positions agree with TRBD1. CDR3 length: 17 residues. Unmatched junction bases numbered 12, after V lost 5 bases and J lost 2 bases. CDR1 DFQATT and CDR2 SNEGSKA come from the germline V gene (reference sequence). This CDR3 is CSASTGGRLTRNQPQHF. CDR3 bases: TGCAGTGCTTCGACAGGGGGCAGATTAACCCGCAATCAGCCCCAGCATTTT.

The V and J genes are TRBV30 and TRBJ2-3; tentative D call: TRBD1 (5 bases). V lost 5 bases and J 0 bases, leaving 6 bases between the germline ends. CDR3 length: 12 residues. Per germline, CDR1 GTSNPN and CDR2 SVGIG (reference sequence). As DNA, the CDR3 is TGTGCCTGGGGACAAAGCACAGATACGCAGTATTTT. Its protein product is CAWGQSTDTQYF.

This clonotype has more than one count but fewer than ten. This chain links TRBV7-9 with TRBJ1-2, with D perhaps TRBD1 (5 bases). The germline V gene has CDR1 SEHNR and CDR2 FQNEAQ (reference sequence). The CDR3 consists of 14 residues. Deletions cut 8 bases from V and 8 bases from J, with 21 bases between. This chain's CDR3 is CASAMDISSLGYTF. The CDR3 DNA follows: TGTGCCAGCGCAATGGACATTTCTTCCTTAGGCTACACCTTC.

Many counts were recorded for this clonotype. The chain joins TRBV27 to TRBJ2-4, with D possibly matching TRBD2 (5 bases). The CDR3 contains 14 residues. Germline lookup yields CDR1 MNHEY and CDR2 SMNVEV (reference sequence). Trimming left V 3 bases short and J 6 bases short, with 12 bases between. CDR3 bases: TGTGCCAGCAGTTTGGCTATCGGGGTAAACATTCAGTACTTC. Translation: CASSLAIGVNIQYF.

This clonotype occurred many times. The CDR3 DNA sequence: TGTGCCAGCAGCTTAGGGAATTTAGGCTACACCTTC. As protein: CASSLGNLGYTF. The chain is built from TRBV5-8 and TRBJ1-2; D remains unclear. This CDR3 comprises 12 residues. Germline CDR1 and CDR2: SGHTS and YDEGEE. V was clipped by 2 bases and J by 8 bases, with 10 bases between them.

This chain links TRBV28 with TRBJ1-4; 9 bases agree with TRBD1. Germline values: CDR1 MDHEN, CDR2 SYDVKM. This CDR3 comprises 12 residues. With 5 bases clipped from V and 13 bases from J, the junction kept 5 bases outside the gene matches. The CDR3 sequence is CASSKQGAGLFF. The DNA of the CDR3 is TGTGCCAGCAGTAAACAGGGGGCAGGACTGTTTTTT.

This clonotype has at least ten counts. This chain joins TRBV5-1 and TRBJ2-1, with 7 positions matching TRBD2. Per the germline V gene, CDR1 is SGHRS and CDR2 is YFSETQ. After removal of 0 bases from V and 7 bases from J, the junction contained 7 bases not matched to a gene. The CDR3 spans 15 residues. CDR3 nucleotides: TGCGCCAGCAGCTTGGCTGCGGGAGCGGGAAATGAGCAGTTCTTC. Translated: CASSLAAGAGNEQFF.

Ten or more counts support this clonotype. This chain links TRBV4-1 with TRBJ2-5; D tentatively fits TRBD1 or TRBD2 (5 bases each). CDR1 MGHRA and CDR2 YSYEKL come from the germline V gene. The ends were cut back, 2 bases at V and 7 bases at J, with 20 bases in the middle. CDR3 size: 16 residues. The DNA for the CDR3 is TGCGCCAGCAGCCAACGTACCAGGGACGGGGTTCCGACCCAGTACTTC. This encodes CASSQRTRDGVPTQYF.

This clonotype was recorded a few times. The CDR3 spells CASTETTDTQYF. For the CDR3, the DNA is TGTGCCAGCACCGAGACCACAGATACGCAGTATTTT. The chain uses TRBV2 and TRBJ2-3; unclear D gene. CDR1 and CDR2 from the germline V gene are SNHLY and FYNNEI. There are 12 residues in the CDR3. V lost 7 bases and J lost 2, with 7 bases in between.

This clonotype was found a few times. The chain couples TRBV6-1 to TRBJ2-1; D uncertain. The CDR3 runs to 11 residues. V dropped 8 bases and J dropped 7 bases, with 9 bases sitting between them. Germline-derived CDR1 and CDR2 are MNHNS and SASEGT. The CDR3 DNA reads TGTGCCAGCGCCCCCCGGAATGAGCAGTTCTTC. Protein sequence: CASAPRNEQFF.

The gene calls are TRBV6-2 or TRBV6-3 and TRBJ2-1; TRBD2 is a possible D gene (6 bases). The CDR3 contains 14 residues. The germline V gene has CDR1 MNHEY and CDR2 SVGEGT. V lost 6 bases and J 5 bases, leaving 14 bases between the germline ends. Here the CDR3 reads CASRPGRGNNEQFF. In DNA, the CDR3 is TGTGCCAGCAGGCCCGGGAGAGGGAACAATGAGCAGTTCTTC.

This clonotype has ten or more counts. The chain uses TRBV28 and TRBJ2-7, with 7 bases lining up with TRBD2. V lost 7 bases and J lost 3; bases outside the gene matches: 15. The germline CDR1 and CDR2 sequences are MDHEN and SYDVKM. This CDR3 comprises 16 residues. The CDR3 loop reads CASISASSGPNYEQYF. The CDR3 DNA follows: TGTGCCAGCATCTCTGCTTCTAGCGGACCAAACTACGAGCAGTACTTC.

The sample holds many counts of this clonotype. This chain uses TRBV20-1 with TRBJ2-1; 11 bases match TRBD2. The CDR3 length is 13 residues. Germline CDR1 DFQATT, CDR2 SNEGSKA (reference sequence). Trimming removed 1 base from V and 10 bases from J; junction bases left unmatched: 3. The CDR3 here is CSARVSSGREQFF. DNA for the CDR3: TGCAGTGCTAGAGTCTCTAGCGGGAGGGAGCAGTTCTTC.

This clonotype was seen repeatedly, ten times or more. The genes are TRBV27 and TRBJ1-2; D unresolved. Between the trimmed V and J ends, which lost 3 bases and 4 bases, there was a span of 9 bases. Germline CDR1 and CDR2: MNHEY and SMNVEV (reference sequence). The CDR3 totals 13 residues. CDR3 DNA: TGTGCCAGCAGTTTCACACGGGCCTATGGCTACACCTTC. As protein: CASSFTRAYGYTF.

This clonotype was detected many times. The chain has TRBV7-2 and TRBJ2-5; perhaps TRBD2 as D (6 bases). The CDR3 length is 16 residues. Germline V gene data show CDR1 as SGHTA and CDR2 as FQGNSA. Trimming cost V 0 bases and J 5 bases, with 16 bases left between them. The CDR3 spells CASSLAQTRGLETQYF. The CDR3 nucleotides are TGTGCCAGCAGCTTAGCGCAGACTAGAGGGTTGGAGACCCAGTACTTC.

This clonotype has only a few counts. The gene calls are TRBV5-8 and TRBJ2-5; 7 positions match TRBD2. Trimming removed 4 bases from V and 5 bases from J; junction bases left unmatched: 23. The CDR3 covers 19 residues. CDR1 is SGHTS, CDR2 YDEGEE, per germline. CDR3: CASSGGTTAVLTSGETQYF. The CDR3 nucleotides are TGTGCCAGCAGCGGCGGGACTACTGCAGTTCTGACATCTGGGGAGACCCAGTACTTC.

This clonotype was picked up many times. V gene TRBV2 combines with J gene TRBJ1-1; tentatively, D is TRBD1 (6 bases). Germline CDR1 is SNHLY and CDR2 is FYNNEI. The CDR3 is made up of 13 amino acids. V gave up 7 bases and J gave up 0 bases, with 9 bases separating them. The CDR3: CASTRGMNTEAFF. CDR3 bases: TGTGCCAGCACCAGGGGCATGAACACTGAAGCTTTCTTT.

This clonotype was recorded at least ten times. The rearrangement joins TRBV5-1 to TRBJ1-2, with 7 bases that match TRBD1. CDR3 length: 15 amino acids. The V and J ends lost 0 bases and 4 bases, in that order; junction bases with no gene match: 6. The germline V gene encodes CDR1 SGHRS and CDR2 YFSETQ. CDR3 loop: CASSLDGQALYGYTF. The CDR3 DNA is TGCGCCAGCAGCTTGGACGGACAGGCCCTCTATGGCTACACCTTC.

The J gene is TRBJ1-3, the V gene TRBV28; tentatively, D is TRBD1 (5 bases). The CDR3 length is 14 residues. Between the trimmed V and J ends, which lost 10 bases and 2 bases, there was a span of 15 bases. The V gene's germline CDR1 is MDHEN and CDR2 SYDVKM. CDR3 nucleotides: TGTGCCACCGATACCGGGGCAGCTGGAAACACCATATATTTT. Residues: CATDTGAAGNTIYF.